The entry below gives a single TCR beta chain sequence along with its context. This clone has only one observation. There is no known antigen for this receptor. Nothing much larger sits one base from this clone, and base qualities are not available. TRB CDR3 regions were amplified from genomic DNA with the immunoSEQ two-step multiplex PCR at survey-level depth. Each PCR was spiked with synthetic inline TR CDR3 controls spanning all V-J pairings to estimate template counts and remove amplification bias. Reads were processed so that amplification and sequencing bias were reduced, and quantification was performed against synthetic TR CDR3 analogs. Per the source publication's procedure: Raw data were processed in ImmunoSEQ Analyzer, with out-of-frame sequences and CDR3s containing stop codons removed, and gene names were assigned according to IMGT nomenclature. Repertoire diversity was summarized as normalized Shannon entropy, defined as 1 minus Pielou's evenness. TRB sequences were considered identical only when V gene, J gene and CDR3 were shared. Public PML clonotypes were CDR3s found in two or more PML-onset samples but not found earlier, in controls, or in public databases. Positional CDR3 amino acid composition was analyzed in Skylign with the observed count method. TCRdb carries this immuneACCESS record with in-frame sequences only. Its versions omit some clonotypes, under half of them owing to an unresolved V gene in the studies checked, with the rest unexplained. The V and J calls and clone size come from that table; D and trimming were worked out from the DNA. Counted in this sample were more than 30,000 clones; roughly 87% of them appeared once. The biggest ten clones account for about 6.1% of the sample.

These data belong to a study of multiple sclerosis patients with progressive multifocal leukoencephalopathy (dated by TCRdb to the late 2010s). Broadly, across the study: Peripheral T and B cells were examined in MS patients who developed PML (4 under natalizumab, 1 after alemtuzumab) and in treated patients who did not develop PML. A couple of patients on natalizumab who later developed PML were tracked over time from before therapy, through 6 and 12 months, up to PML onset. The goal of the study was to detect any JC virus-specific or public T-cell expansions that arose at the time of PML onset. Points the paper makes about the study in general: In most PML patients, lower normalized Shannon entropy suggested less diverse TRB repertoires, while the natalizumab-treated controls had values close to 1. Only PML patients had TRB clones above 0.5% frequency, but the clones expanded at PML onset were already present before and during natalizumab therapy. The analysis covered only peripheral blood, although cerebrospinal fluid or brain lymphocytes might be more informative for natalizumab-associated PML. When PML developed, neither common TRBV or TRBJ gene usage nor preferential TRBV-TRBJ pairings were detected. Because the cohort was small and descriptive, it remained unclear whether the findings reflect JC virus infection or general immunocompromise.

The time point label here, explained by the study, means: time of PML onset. This sample's treatment or condition label indicates: on natalizumab therapy at sampling. PML diagnosis was based on clinical and MRI findings and was confirmed by detection of JC virus DNA in cerebrospinal fluid. Among the natalizumab-treated patients, PML showed up after anywhere between roughly 16 and 60 months of natalizumab therapy. Interferon beta had previously been received by all listed patients, and all PML patients were female. Blood samples for T3 were taken at PML onset. Ficoll-Hypaque density gradient centrifugation was used to isolate peripheral blood mononuclear cells. The V and J ends are trimmed by 6 bases and 0 bases, leaving 11 bases between them. From its cysteine to its phenylalanine, the CDR3 spans 14 amino acids. Left in the record is the CDR3 DNA by itself, 42 bases read in frame from the first base. The germline V gene supplies CDR1 SQVTM and CDR2 ANQGSEA.

The V gene is TRBV29-1 and the J gene is TRBJ2-2; a weak D assignment points to TRBD1 (5 bases agree). This clonotype was obtained from a middle-aged woman with progressive multifocal leukoencephalopathy. Here the sequenced sample was PBMCs, taken from a patient treated with natalizumab. The nucleotide sequence is TGCAGCGTGGGCGTGACAGCGAACACCGGGGAGCTGTTTTTT. The resulting protein is CSVGVTANTGELFF.